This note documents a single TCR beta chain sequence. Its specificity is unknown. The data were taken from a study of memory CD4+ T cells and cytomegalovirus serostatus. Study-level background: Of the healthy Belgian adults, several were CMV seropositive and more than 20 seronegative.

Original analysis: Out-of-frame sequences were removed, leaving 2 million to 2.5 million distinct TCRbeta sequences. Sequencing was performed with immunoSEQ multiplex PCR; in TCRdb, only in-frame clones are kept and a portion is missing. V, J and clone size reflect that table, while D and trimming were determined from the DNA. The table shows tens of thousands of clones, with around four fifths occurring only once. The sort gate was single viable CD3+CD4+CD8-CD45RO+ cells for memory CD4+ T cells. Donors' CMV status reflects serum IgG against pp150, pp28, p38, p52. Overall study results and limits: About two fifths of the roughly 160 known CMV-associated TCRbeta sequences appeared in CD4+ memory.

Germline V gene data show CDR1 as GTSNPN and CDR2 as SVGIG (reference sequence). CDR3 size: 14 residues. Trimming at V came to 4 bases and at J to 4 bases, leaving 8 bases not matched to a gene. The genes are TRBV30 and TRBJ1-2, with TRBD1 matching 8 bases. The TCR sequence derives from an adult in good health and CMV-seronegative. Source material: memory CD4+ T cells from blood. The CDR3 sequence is CAWKSDRGGYGYTF. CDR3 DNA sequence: TGTGCCTGGAAATCCGACAGGGGCGGCTATGGCTACACCTTC.